These 8 T cell receptor beta chains were all obtained from the same sample, sequenced in a study of blood T cell repertoires in COVID-19. Repertoires were generated with immunoSEQ multiplex PCR, while TCRdb's copy carries only in-frame clones and drops some. The sample carries about 210,000 clones, around 88% recorded once. The sample was PBMCs or T cells enriched from blood (not recorded which). These receptors were obtained from a woman in her 40s with acute COVID-19.

This chain uses TRBV5-5 with TRBJ2-7; TRBD1 agrees at 8 bases. With V trimmed by 1 base and J by 5 bases, 5 bases remained unmatched. The germline V gene has CDR1 SGHKS and CDR2 YYEKEE (reference sequence). The CDR3 spans 14 residues. In DNA, the CDR3 is TGTGCCAGCAGCTTGTATCAGGGGGCCCACGAGCAGTACTTC. This codes for CASSLYQGAHEQYF. Full variable domain (missing parts from reference TRBV5-5 and TRBJ2-7): DAGVTQSPTHLIKTRGQQVTLRCSPISGHKSVSWYQQVLGQGPQFIFQYYEKEERGRGNFPDRFSARQFPNYSSELNVNALLLGDSALYLCASSLYQGAHEQYFGPGTRLTVT.

The chain uses TRBV5-1 and TRBJ1-3; D unresolved. Deletions cut 1 base from V and 0 bases from J, with 14 bases between. Germline CDR1 is SGHRS and CDR2 is YFSETQ. This CDR3 is built from 17 residues. CDR3 protein: CASSLSPTWSSGNTIYF. CDR3 DNA sequence: TGCGCCAGCAGCTTGTCTCCCACTTGGTCCTCTGGAAACACCATATATTTT.

CDR3 protein: CASSLAAGDYEQYF. The CDR3 DNA reads as TGTGCCAGCAGCTTAGCGGCGGGAGACTACGAGCAGTACTTC. The chain uses TRBV7-2 and TRBJ2-7; 7 positions match TRBD2. The CDR3 extends over 14 amino acids. The germline gives CDR1 SGHTA, CDR2 FQGNSA. The V gene end was trimmed by 0 bases and the J gene end by 3 bases; junction bases not matched to a gene: 2.

The chain couples TRBV10-3 to TRBJ2-5; 13 bases are a match to TRBD2. CDR3 size: 15 residues. The trim removed 5 bases at V and 5 bases at J, leaving 5 bases unmatched. Germline V CDR1 and CDR2: ENHRY, SYGVKD. CDR3 loop: CAISTSGGATETQYF. CDR3 sequence (DNA): TGTGCCATCAGTACTAGCGGGGGGGCCACTGAGACCCAGTACTTC.

This CDR3 reads CASSFRQFEKLFF. The CDR3 DNA sequence: TGTGCCAGCAGTTTTAGACAGTTTGAAAAACTGTTTTTT. The chain links TRBV12-3 or TRBV12-4 to TRBJ1-4, with a tentative D call TRBD1 (5 bases). The length of the CDR3 is 13 residues. Trimming took off 3 bases at V and 7 bases at J, with 9 bases between the two ends.

This clone has just a few counts. V usage is TRBV13 and J usage is TRBJ2-2; weak D call: TRBD2 (5 bases). V lost 2 bases and J lost 4, with 11 bases in between. Germline V gene lookup returns CDR1 PRHDT and CDR2 FYEKMQ (reference sequence). This CDR3 contains 15 residues. The CDR3 DNA follows: TGTGCCAGCAGCTTATCGATAGCGAGCACCGGGGAGCTGTTTTTT. The encoded protein is CASSLSIASTGELFF.

The CDR3, as DNA: TGTGCCATCAAACAGGGGGGAGGTACCGGGGAGCTGTTTTTT. Translated, it gives CAIKQGGGTGELFF. The chain couples TRBV10-3 to TRBJ2-2; TRBD1 aligns across 8 bases. After removal of 7 bases from V and 5 bases from J, the junction contained 6 bases not matched to a gene. The CDR3 runs 14 residues. Germline values: CDR1 ENHRY, CDR2 SYGVKD.

The chain joins TRBV2 to TRBJ2-1; TRBD1 matches at 9 bases. The V gene end was trimmed by 6 bases and the J gene end by 7 bases; junction bases not matched to a gene: 4. Germline CDR1 SNHLY, CDR2 FYNNEI. The CDR3 runs 13 residues. CDR3 nucleotides: TGTGCCAGCAGGCCCGGACAGGGGAATGAGCAGTTCTTC. Residues: CASRPGQGNEQFF.